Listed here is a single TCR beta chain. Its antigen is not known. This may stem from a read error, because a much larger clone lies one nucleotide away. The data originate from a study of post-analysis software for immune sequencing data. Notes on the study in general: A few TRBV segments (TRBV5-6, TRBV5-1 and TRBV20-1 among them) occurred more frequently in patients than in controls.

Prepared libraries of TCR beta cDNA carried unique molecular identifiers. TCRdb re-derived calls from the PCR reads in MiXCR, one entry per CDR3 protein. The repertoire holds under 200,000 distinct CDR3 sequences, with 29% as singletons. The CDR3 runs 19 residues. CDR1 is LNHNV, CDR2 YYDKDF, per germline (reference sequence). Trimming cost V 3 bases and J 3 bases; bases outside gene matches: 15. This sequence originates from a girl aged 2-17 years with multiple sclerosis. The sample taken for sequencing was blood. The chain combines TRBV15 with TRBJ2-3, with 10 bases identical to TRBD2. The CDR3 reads CATSRKGDSSGGWTDTQYF. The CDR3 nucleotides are TGTGCCACCAGCAGGAAAGGGGACTCTAGCGGGGGTTGGACAGATACGCAGTATTTT.